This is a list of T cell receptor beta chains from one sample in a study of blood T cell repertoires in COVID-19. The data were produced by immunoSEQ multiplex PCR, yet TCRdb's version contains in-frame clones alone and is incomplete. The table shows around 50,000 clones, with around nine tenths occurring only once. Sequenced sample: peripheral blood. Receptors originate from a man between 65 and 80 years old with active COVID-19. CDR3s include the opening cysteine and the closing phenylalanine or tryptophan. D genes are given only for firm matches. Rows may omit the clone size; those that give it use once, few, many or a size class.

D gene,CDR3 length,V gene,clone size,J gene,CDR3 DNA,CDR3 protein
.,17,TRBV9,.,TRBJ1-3,TGTGCCAGCAGCCCCTCTGCGGGGGCCAGCTCTGGAAACACCATATATTTT,CASSPSAGASSGNTIYF
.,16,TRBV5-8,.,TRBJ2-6,TGTGCCAGCAGGCTACAGGGTTTCTCTGGGGCCAACGTCCTGACTTTC,CASRLQGFSGANVLTF
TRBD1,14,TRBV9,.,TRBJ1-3,TGTGCCAGCAGCGAGACAGGGGCAGGAAACACCATATATTTT,CASSETGAGNTIYF
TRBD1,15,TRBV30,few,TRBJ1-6,TGTGCCTGGAGTGACATGGGACAGGGCTTTTCACCCCTCCACTTT,CAWSDMGQGFSPLHF
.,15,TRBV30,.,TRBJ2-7,TGTGCCTGGAGTGTGAGAACCGCGGGGACCTACGAGCAGTACTTC,CAWSVRTAGTYEQYF
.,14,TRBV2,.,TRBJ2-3,TGTGCCAGCAGGGAAACCCAGGTCCGGGATACGCAGTATTTT,CASRETQVRDTQYF
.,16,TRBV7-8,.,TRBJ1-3,TGTGCCAGTAGCCTGGACGCCTTCGGGGGTGGAAACACCATATATTTT,CASSLDAFGGGNTIYF
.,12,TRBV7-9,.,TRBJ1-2,TGTGCCAGCAGCTTAGACAGGAATGGCTACACCTTC,CASSLDRNGYTF
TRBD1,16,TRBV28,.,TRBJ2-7,TGTGCCAGCAGTCTTAAATGGGACAGGGGGAGGAACGAGCAGTACTTC,CASSLKWDRGRNEQYF
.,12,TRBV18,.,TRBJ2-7,TGTGCCAGCTCAAGCAACAGGGACGAAGCGTACTTC,CASSSNRDEAYF
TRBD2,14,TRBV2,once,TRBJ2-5,TGTGCCAGCAGTGATTTCGGACTAGGGGAGACCCAGTACTTC,CASSDFGLGETQYF
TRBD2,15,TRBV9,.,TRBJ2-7,TGTGCCAGCAGCGGGACTAGCGGGCCTTCCTACGAGCAGTACTTC,CASSGTSGPSYEQYF
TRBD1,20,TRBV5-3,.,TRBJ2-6,TGTGCCAGAAGCCCCGGGACAGGGACAGCTCTACCCCCTGGGGCCAACGTCCTGACTTTC,CARSPGTGTALPPGANVLTF
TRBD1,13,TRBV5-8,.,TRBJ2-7,TGTGCCAGCAGCTTGTACAGGGGAGACGAGCAGTACTTC,CASSLYRGDEQYF
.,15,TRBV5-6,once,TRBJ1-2,TGTGCCAGCAGCTTGGATTGGCAGAACCCCTATGGCTACACCTTC,CASSLDWQNPYGYTF
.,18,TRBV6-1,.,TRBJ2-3,TGTGCCAGCAGTGAATTTTTGCGGTCTTCACTTAGCACAGATACGCAGTATTTT,CASSEFLRSSLSTDTQYF
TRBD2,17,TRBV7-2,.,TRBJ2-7,TGTGCCAGCAGCTTTTCCACTAGCGGGGATGATAGCTACGAGCAGTACTTC,CASSFSTSGDDSYEQYF
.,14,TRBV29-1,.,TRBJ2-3,TGCAGCGTGGCTAGGACACGTCCCACAGATACGCAGTATTTT,CSVARTRPTDTQYF
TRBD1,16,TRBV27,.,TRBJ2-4,TGTGCCAGCAGTTTTAGGCAGGGGGCACCCAAAAACATTCAGTACTTC,CASSFRQGAPKNIQYF
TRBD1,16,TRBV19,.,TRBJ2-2,TGTGCCAGTAGTAACCCGGGACAGGGTCGGACCGGGGAGCTGTTTTTT,CASSNPGQGRTGELFF
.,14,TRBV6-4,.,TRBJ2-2,TGTGCCAGCAGTGACCCTCCGAACACCGGGGAGCTGTTTTTT,CASSDPPNTGELFF
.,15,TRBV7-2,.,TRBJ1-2,TGTGCCAGCAGCTCGACACCGTTTAACCCGTTGGGCTACACCTTC,CASSSTPFNPLGYTF
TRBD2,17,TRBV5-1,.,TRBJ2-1,TGCGCCAGCAGCTTGGCAGTAGCGGGAGGGCTTGGCAATGAGCAGTTCTTC,CASSLAVAGGLGNEQFF
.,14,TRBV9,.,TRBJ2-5,TGTGCCAGCAGCGTAGAGCAGGGCGGAGAGACCCAGTACTTC,CASSVEQGGETQYF
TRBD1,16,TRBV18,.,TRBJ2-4,TGTGCCAGCTCTCCAAGGACAGGCCTCCTAGGGAACATTCAGTACTTC,CASSPRTGLLGNIQYF
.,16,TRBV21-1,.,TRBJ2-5,TGTGCCAGCAGCAAAGCTCCCCTTCTTTACCAAGAGACCCAGTACTTC,CASSKAPLLYQETQYF
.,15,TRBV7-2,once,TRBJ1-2,TGTGCCAGCAGCTTAGACCGGGGGAGGGCCTATGGCTACACCTTC,CASSLDRGRAYGYTF
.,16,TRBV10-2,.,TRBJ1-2,TGCGCCAGCAGTGAGGATCCAGGAATGATCAATTATGGCTACACCTTC,CASSEDPGMINYGYTF
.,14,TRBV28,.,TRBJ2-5,TGTGCCAGCAGTCCCTCGGCGGGTCAAGAGACCCAGTACTTC,CASSPSAGQETQYF
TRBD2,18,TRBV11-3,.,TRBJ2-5,TGTGCCAGCAGCTTAAGCGGGAGCGGGGGGGCCCTCTTGGAGACCCAGTACTTC,CASSLSGSGGALLETQYF
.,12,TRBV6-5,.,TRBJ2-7,TGTGCCAGCAGTTCCCCATCCTACGAGCAGTACTTC,CASSSPSYEQYF
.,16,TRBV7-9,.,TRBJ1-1,TGTGCCAGCAGCTTTGCTTCACTGGCGGGGGGCACTGAAGCTTTCTTT,CASSFASLAGGTEAFF
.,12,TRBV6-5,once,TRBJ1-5,TGTGCCAGCAGCCTGTCTTTCGAGCCCCAGCATTTT,CASSLSFEPQHF
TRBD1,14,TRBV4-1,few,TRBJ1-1,TGCGCCAGCAGCTCGGGACAGGTCCCGACTGAAGCTTTCTTT,CASSSGQVPTEAFF
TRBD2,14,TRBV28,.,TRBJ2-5,TGTGCCAGCAGTCAGACGGGGGGGAGTAAGACCCAGTACTTC,CASSQTGGSKTQYF
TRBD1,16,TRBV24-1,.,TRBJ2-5,TGTGCCACCAGTGGTGAGACAGGGGCCTTCCAAGAGACCCAGTACTTC,CATSGETGAFQETQYF
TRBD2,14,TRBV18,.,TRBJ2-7,TGTGCCAGCTCACTAGGACTAGCCCCCTACGAGCAGTACTTC,CASSLGLAPYEQYF
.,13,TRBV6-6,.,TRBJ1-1,TGTGCCAGCAGTAGGACACAGAACACTGAAGCTTTCTTT,CASSRTQNTEAFF
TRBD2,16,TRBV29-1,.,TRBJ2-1,TGCAGCGTTGAACCGGGGACTAGCGGGAGATACAATGAGCAGTTCTTC,CSVEPGTSGRYNEQFF
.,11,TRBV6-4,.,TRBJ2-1,TGTGCCAGTCGTCGCGGTTATGAGCAGTTCTTC,CASRRGYEQFF
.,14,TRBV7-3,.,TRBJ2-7,TGTGCCAGCAGCTTAAATGTCGACGGGTACGAGCAGTACTTC,CASSLNVDGYEQYF
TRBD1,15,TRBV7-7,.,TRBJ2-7,TGTGCTAGCTGCCTAAGGGACAGCGATACGTACGAGCAGTACTTC,CASCLRDSDTYEQYF
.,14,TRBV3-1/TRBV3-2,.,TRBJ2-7,TGTGCCAGCAGCCAAACCAGGGGATCCTACGAGCAGTACTTC,CASSQTRGSYEQYF
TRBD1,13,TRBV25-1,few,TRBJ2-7,TGTGCCAGCAGTACCCTGACAGGGTACGAGCAGTACTTC,CASSTLTGYEQYF
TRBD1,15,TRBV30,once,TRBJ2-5,TGTGCCTGGAGTGGGGACAGATTTTACCAAGAGACCCAGTACTTC,CAWSGDRFYQETQYF
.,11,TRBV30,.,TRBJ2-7,TGTGCCTGGAGTGTCTTATATGAGCAGTACTTC,CAWSVLYEQYF